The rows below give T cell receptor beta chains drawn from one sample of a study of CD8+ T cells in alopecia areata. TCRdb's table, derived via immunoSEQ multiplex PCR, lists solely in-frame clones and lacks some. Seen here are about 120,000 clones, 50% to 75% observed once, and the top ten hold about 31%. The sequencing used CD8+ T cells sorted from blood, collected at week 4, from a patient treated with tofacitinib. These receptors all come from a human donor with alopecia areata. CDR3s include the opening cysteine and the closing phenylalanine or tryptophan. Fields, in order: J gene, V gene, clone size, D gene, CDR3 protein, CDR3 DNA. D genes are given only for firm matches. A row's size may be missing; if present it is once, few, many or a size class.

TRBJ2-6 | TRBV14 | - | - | CASSQDHDALPSGANVLTF | TGTGCCAGCAGCCAAGATCATGACGCACTCCCCTCTGGGGCCAACGTCCTGACTTTC
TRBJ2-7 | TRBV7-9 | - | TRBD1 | CASSLAQGGQGDLEQYF | TGTGCCAGCAGCTTAGCGCAGGGTGGACAGGGGGATCTTGAGCAGTACTTC
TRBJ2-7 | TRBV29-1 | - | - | CSVEEDVSYEQYF | TGCAGCGTTGAAGAAGATGTCTCCTACGAGCAGTACTTC
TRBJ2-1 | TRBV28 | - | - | CASSFVSPYNEQFF | TGTGCCAGCAGTTTTGTGAGCCCCTACAATGAGCAGTTCTTC
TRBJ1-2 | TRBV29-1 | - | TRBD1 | CSVDDREGGYIF | TGCAGCGTAGATGACAGGGAAGGAGGCTACATCTTC
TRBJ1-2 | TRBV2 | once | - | CASRFDTGFRGYTF | TGTGCCAGCCGGTTTGACACGGGATTCCGGGGCTACACCTTC
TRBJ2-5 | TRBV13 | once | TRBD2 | CASRMGLAGEETQYF | TGTGCCAGCAGGATGGGACTAGCGGGAGAAGAGACCCAGTACTTC
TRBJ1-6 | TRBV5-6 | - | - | CASSFPRDSPLHF | TGTGCCAGCAGCTTTCCCAGGGACTCACCCCTCCACTTT
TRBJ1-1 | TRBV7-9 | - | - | CASCLDVSSYEAFF | TGTGCCAGCTGCTTAGATGTATCCTCTTATGAAGCTTTCTTT
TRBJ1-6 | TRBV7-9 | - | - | CASSSPSNSPLHF | TGTGCCAGCAGCTCACCCAGTAATTCACCCCTCCACTTT
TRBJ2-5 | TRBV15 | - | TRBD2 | CATNSGETETQYF | TGTGCCACCAATAGCGGGGAGACAGAGACCCAGTACTTC
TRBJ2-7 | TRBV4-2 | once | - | CASSQGDTTYEQYF | TGTGCCAGCAGCCAGGGGGACACTACCTACGAGCAGTACTTC
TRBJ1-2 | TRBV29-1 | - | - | CSVEDNYGYTF | TGCAGCGTTGAAGACAACTATGGCTACACCTTC
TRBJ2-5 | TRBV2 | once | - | CASSGRGLKDLGRETQYF | TGTGCCAGCAGTGGGCGCGGACTAAAAGACCTAGGGCGGGAGACCCAGTACTTC
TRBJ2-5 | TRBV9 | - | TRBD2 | CASSGAGVLQETQYF | TGTGCCAGCAGCGGAGCGGGGGTGTTACAAGAGACCCAGTACTTC
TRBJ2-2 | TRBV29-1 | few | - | CSVPGTINTGELFF | TGCAGCGTCCCCGGGACCATAAACACCGGGGAGCTGTTTTTT
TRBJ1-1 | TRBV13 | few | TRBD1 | CASSLMGTGEGNTEAFF | TGTGCCAGCAGCTTAATGGGGACAGGGGAAGGGAACACTGAAGCTTTCTTT
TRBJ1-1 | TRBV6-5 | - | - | CASSYSSKNTEAFF | TGTGCCAGCAGTTACTCCTCTAAGAACACTGAAGCTTTCTTT
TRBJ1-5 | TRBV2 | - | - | CASTPVGGRQPQHF | TGTGCCAGCACTCCGGTGGGGGGTAGACAGCCCCAGCATTTT
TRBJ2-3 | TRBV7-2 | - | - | CASSHPHTDTQYF | TGTGCCAGCAGCCATCCCCACACAGATACGCAGTATTTT
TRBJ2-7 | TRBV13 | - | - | CASSYRAREQYF | TGTGCCAGCAGCTACAGGGCTCGCGAGCAGTACTTC
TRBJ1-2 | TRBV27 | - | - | CASSLLAGNYGYTF | TGTGCCAGCAGTTTACTCGCAGGGAACTATGGCTACACCTTC